These T cell receptor beta chains were read from a single sample in a study of blood T cell repertoires in COVID-19. Libraries were prepared by immunoSEQ multiplex PCR; TCRdb keeps only in-frame clonotypes and omits some of them. The sample lists around 260,000 clones; 88% were seen once. The sequenced material came from peripheral blood. The source of these receptors is a human donor in a cohort sampled during active COVID-19. Both conserved end residues are part of each CDR3. A D gene is named only where the DNA matches it firmly. Clone size is shown for a subset of rows, as once, few, many or a class of expanded clone.

d_call: .; v_call: TRBV6-1; j_call: TRBJ1-2; clone_size: once; cdr3_aa: CASSEASGNYGYTF; cdr3_nt: TGTGCCAGCAGTGAAGCGTCAGGGAACTATGGCTACACCTTC
d_call: .; v_call: TRBV19; j_call: TRBJ1-1; clone_size: .; cdr3_aa: CASSTPQGPTEAFF; cdr3_nt: TGTGCCAGTAGTACCCCGCAGGGTCCCACTGAAGCTTTCTTT
d_call: TRBD2; v_call: TRBV5-4; j_call: TRBJ2-4; clone_size: .; cdr3_aa: CASSLGTSGGNIQYF; cdr3_nt: TGTGCCAGCAGCTTGGGGACTAGCGGGGGGAACATTCAGTACTTC
d_call: .; v_call: TRBV7-2; j_call: TRBJ1-5; clone_size: once; cdr3_aa: CASSLGGQPQHF; cdr3_nt: TGTGCCAGCAGCTTAGGAGGTCAGCCCCAGCATTTT
d_call: .; v_call: TRBV19; j_call: TRBJ2-7; clone_size: .; cdr3_aa: CASSPGGTGGVQYF; cdr3_nt: TGTGCCAGTAGCCCGGGGGGAACAGGGGGAGTTCAGTACTTC
d_call: .; v_call: TRBV18; j_call: TRBJ2-7; clone_size: .; cdr3_aa: CASSQGDDYEQYF; cdr3_nt: TGTGCCAGCTCACAGGGAGATGACTACGAGCAGTACTTC
d_call: TRBD2; v_call: TRBV3-1/TRBV3-2; j_call: TRBJ2-7; clone_size: .; cdr3_aa: CASSRPGGGSLEQYF; cdr3_nt: TGTGCCAGCAGCCGTCCTGGGGGAGGGTCCTTAGAGCAGTACTTC
d_call: TRBD1; v_call: TRBV27; j_call: TRBJ2-1; clone_size: few; cdr3_aa: CASTLTGGAHNEQFF; cdr3_nt: TGTGCCAGCACCCTGACAGGGGGCGCCCACAATGAGCAGTTCTTC
d_call: .; v_call: TRBV5-6; j_call: TRBJ1-1; clone_size: .; cdr3_aa: CASSLVQGFHTEAFF; cdr3_nt: TGTGCCAGCAGCTTGGTGCAGGGTTTTCACACTGAAGCTTTCTTT
d_call: TRBD2; v_call: TRBV7-2; j_call: TRBJ2-3; clone_size: .; cdr3_aa: CASSGTSVSGTDTQYF; cdr3_nt: TGTGCCAGCAGCGGGACTAGCGTATCTGGCACAGATACGCAGTATTTT
d_call: .; v_call: TRBV7-2; j_call: TRBJ2-7; clone_size: once; cdr3_aa: CASSSAPNVLGQYF; cdr3_nt: TGTGCCAGCAGCTCAGCGCCGAACGTCCTCGGGCAGTACTTC
d_call: TRBD1; v_call: TRBV24-1; j_call: TRBJ1-5; clone_size: once; cdr3_aa: CATSDAPGQEKKYSNQPQHF; cdr3_nt: TGTGCCACCAGTGATGCTCCGGGACAGGAGAAAAAATATAGCAATCAGCCCCAGCATTTT
d_call: TRBD2; v_call: TRBV2; j_call: TRBJ2-7; clone_size: once; cdr3_aa: CASALAPAYEQYF; cdr3_nt: TGTGCCAGTGCACTAGCGCCCGCCTACGAGCAGTACTTC
d_call: TRBD1; v_call: TRBV5-1; j_call: TRBJ1-1; clone_size: .; cdr3_aa: CASSTLTGVIGMNTEAFF; cdr3_nt: TGCGCCAGCAGCACGTTAACAGGGGTAATTGGGATGAACACTGAAGCTTTCTTT
d_call: TRBD2; v_call: TRBV2; j_call: TRBJ2-2; clone_size: .; cdr3_aa: CASSESRTSNTGELFF; cdr3_nt: TGTGCCAGCAGTGAATCCAGGACTAGCAACACCGGGGAGCTGTTTTTT
d_call: TRBD1; v_call: TRBV4-3; j_call: TRBJ2-7; clone_size: .; cdr3_aa: CASSHSGTGTLYEQYF; cdr3_nt: TGCGCCAGCAGCCATTCCGGGACAGGGACCCTCTACGAGCAGTACTTC
d_call: TRBD1; v_call: TRBV7-2; j_call: TRBJ2-2; clone_size: .; cdr3_aa: CASNRDRGQGELFF; cdr3_nt: TGTGCGAGCAACCGGGACAGGGGGCAAGGGGAGCTGTTTTTT
d_call: TRBD1; v_call: TRBV19; j_call: TRBJ1-3; clone_size: once; cdr3_aa: CASSKGGAGGNTIYF; cdr3_nt: TGTGCCAGTAGTAAAGGCGGAGCAGGGGGTAACACCATATATTTT
d_call: .; v_call: TRBV5-1; j_call: TRBJ2-7; clone_size: .; cdr3_aa: CASSLQGASGALTYEQYF; cdr3_nt: TGCGCCAGCAGCTTGCAGGGGGCTAGCGGGGCCCTTACCTACGAGCAGTACTTC
d_call: TRBD2; v_call: TRBV19; j_call: TRBJ2-1; clone_size: .; cdr3_aa: CASSSGLAGSNEQFF; cdr3_nt: TGTGCCAGTAGTAGTGGACTAGCGGGAAGCAATGAGCAGTTCTTC
d_call: TRBD1; v_call: TRBV10-3; j_call: TRBJ2-7; clone_size: once; cdr3_aa: CAISRTGENYEQYF; cdr3_nt: TGTGCCATCAGCAGGACAGGGGAAAACTACGAGCAGTACTTC
d_call: TRBD1; v_call: TRBV28; j_call: TRBJ1-2; clone_size: .; cdr3_aa: CASSSPWTGSYGYTF; cdr3_nt: TGTGCCAGCAGTTCACCTTGGACAGGGAGCTATGGCTACACCTTC
d_call: TRBD1; v_call: TRBV6-4; j_call: TRBJ1-1; clone_size: .; cdr3_aa: CASTQGTGGRDTEAFF; cdr3_nt: TGTGCCAGCACTCAAGGGACAGGGGGTCGTGACACTGAAGCTTTCTTT
d_call: .; v_call: TRBV27; j_call: TRBJ2-7; clone_size: once; cdr3_aa: CASSLRRASSYEQYF; cdr3_nt: TGTGCCAGCAGTTTAAGGCGGGCGAGCTCCTACGAGCAGTACTTC
d_call: .; v_call: TRBV5-1; j_call: TRBJ1-2; clone_size: .; cdr3_aa: CASSFGEPNYGYTF; cdr3_nt: TGCGCCAGCAGCTTCGGAGAGCCTAACTATGGCTACACCTTC
d_call: TRBD1; v_call: TRBV2; j_call: TRBJ1-4; clone_size: .; cdr3_aa: CASRGPTGIGEKLFF; cdr3_nt: TGTGCCAGCAGGGGCCCGACAGGGATAGGTGAAAAACTGTTTTTT
d_call: TRBD2; v_call: TRBV7-2; j_call: TRBJ2-7; clone_size: .; cdr3_aa: CASSSLTSGLSYEQYF; cdr3_nt: TGTGCCAGCAGCTCCCTGACTAGCGGGCTTTCCTACGAGCAGTACTTC
d_call: .; v_call: TRBV7-9; j_call: TRBJ2-5; clone_size: .; cdr3_aa: CASSWLQETQYF; cdr3_nt: TGTGCCAGCAGCTGGCTCCAAGAGACCCAGTACTTC
d_call: TRBD2; v_call: TRBV11-2; j_call: TRBJ2-7; clone_size: .; cdr3_aa: CASSLVAGESYEQYF; cdr3_nt: TGTGCCAGCAGCTTAGTTGCGGGAGAATCCTACGAGCAGTACTTC
d_call: TRBD2; v_call: TRBV7-8; j_call: TRBJ2-5; clone_size: once; cdr3_aa: CASSRLAGGSQETQYF; cdr3_nt: TGTGCCAGCAGCAGACTAGCGGGAGGTAGCCAAGAGACCCAGTACTTC
d_call: .; v_call: TRBV6-5; j_call: TRBJ1-1; clone_size: .; cdr3_aa: CASSYSGRTEAFF; cdr3_nt: TGTGCCAGCAGTTACTCGGGGAGAACTGAAGCTTTCTTT
d_call: .; v_call: TRBV4-1; j_call: TRBJ1-1; clone_size: .; cdr3_aa: CASSYRILTEAFF; cdr3_nt: TGCGCCAGCAGCTACAGGATACTTACTGAAGCTTTCTTT
d_call: .; v_call: TRBV5-8; j_call: TRBJ2-6; clone_size: .; cdr3_aa: CASSLISPGANVLTF; cdr3_nt: TGTGCCAGCAGCTTGATCTCTCCCGGGGCCAACGTCCTGACTTTC
d_call: TRBD1; v_call: TRBV30; j_call: TRBJ1-2; clone_size: few; cdr3_aa: CAYNRGTFYGYTF; cdr3_nt: TGTGCCTATAACAGGGGAACGTTTTATGGCTACACCTTC
d_call: TRBD2; v_call: TRBV20-1; j_call: TRBJ2-7; clone_size: few; cdr3_aa: CSASEGLAGYEQYF; cdr3_nt: TGCAGTGCTAGTGAGGGACTAGCGGGTTACGAGCAGTACTTC
d_call: TRBD1; v_call: TRBV11-2; j_call: TRBJ1-1; clone_size: .; cdr3_aa: CASSARVYRGMNTEAFF; cdr3_nt: TGTGCCAGCAGCGCTAGGGTATACAGGGGGATGAACACTGAAGCTTTCTTT
d_call: TRBD1; v_call: TRBV7-6; j_call: TRBJ1-1; clone_size: .; cdr3_aa: CASSLSDRKDTEAFF; cdr3_nt: TGTGCCAGCAGCTTGTCGGACAGGAAGGACACTGAAGCTTTCTTT
d_call: TRBD2; v_call: TRBV14; j_call: TRBJ2-5; clone_size: .; cdr3_aa: CASSPWREAQETQYF; cdr3_nt: TGTGCCAGCAGCCCATGGCGGGAGGCTCAAGAGACCCAGTACTTC
d_call: .; v_call: TRBV20-1; j_call: TRBJ2-6; clone_size: .; cdr3_aa: CSASWGAAGANVLTF; cdr3_nt: TGCAGTGCTAGTTGGGGCGCCGCCGGGGCCAACGTCCTGACTTTC
d_call: .; v_call: TRBV30; j_call: TRBJ2-1; clone_size: .; cdr3_aa: CAYSGLAFNEQFF; cdr3_nt: TGTGCCTACTCTGGCCTAGCTTTCAATGAGCAGTTCTTC
d_call: .; v_call: TRBV10-2; j_call: TRBJ1-5; clone_size: once; cdr3_aa: CASSERGGVGQPQHF; cdr3_nt: TGCGCCAGCAGTGAGAGGGGGGGGGTAGGTCAGCCCCAGCATTTT
d_call: .; v_call: TRBV6-2/TRBV6-3; j_call: TRBJ1-4; clone_size: .; cdr3_aa: CASSYGAELGEKLFF; cdr3_nt: TGTGCCAGCAGTTACGGGGCCGAATTGGGTGAAAAACTGTTTTTT
d_call: TRBD2; v_call: TRBV6-1; j_call: TRBJ2-7; clone_size: .; cdr3_aa: CASSEYSGPGPYEQYF; cdr3_nt: TGTGCCAGCAGTGAATATAGCGGGCCTGGACCCTACGAGCAGTACTTC
d_call: .; v_call: TRBV7-2; j_call: TRBJ1-2; clone_size: once; cdr3_aa: CASSRNYGYTF; cdr3_nt: TGTGCCAGCAGCCGTAACTATGGCTACACCTTC
d_call: .; v_call: TRBV2; j_call: TRBJ1-3; clone_size: few; cdr3_aa: CASKNEATGNTIYF; cdr3_nt: TGTGCCAGCAAAAACGAGGCAACTGGAAACACCATATATTTT
d_call: .; v_call: TRBV7-9; j_call: TRBJ1-1; clone_size: .; cdr3_aa: CASTGGKGNTEAFF; cdr3_nt: TGTGCCAGCACGGGGGGCAAAGGGAACACTGAAGCTTTCTTT
d_call: .; v_call: TRBV5-1; j_call: TRBJ2-7; clone_size: .; cdr3_aa: CASGTGSSYEQYF; cdr3_nt: TGCGCCAGCGGTACAGGGTCCTCCTACGAGCAGTACTTC
d_call: TRBD1; v_call: TRBV3-1/TRBV3-2; j_call: TRBJ1-5; clone_size: .; cdr3_aa: CASSQVASGQGLSNQPQHF; cdr3_nt: TGTGCCAGCAGCCAAGTTGCTTCAGGACAGGGACTCAGCAATCAGCCCCAGCATTTT
d_call: .; v_call: TRBV7-9; j_call: TRBJ1-1; clone_size: .; cdr3_aa: CASSLVEVAFF; cdr3_nt: TGTGCCAGCAGCTTAGTTGAGGTCGCTTTCTTT